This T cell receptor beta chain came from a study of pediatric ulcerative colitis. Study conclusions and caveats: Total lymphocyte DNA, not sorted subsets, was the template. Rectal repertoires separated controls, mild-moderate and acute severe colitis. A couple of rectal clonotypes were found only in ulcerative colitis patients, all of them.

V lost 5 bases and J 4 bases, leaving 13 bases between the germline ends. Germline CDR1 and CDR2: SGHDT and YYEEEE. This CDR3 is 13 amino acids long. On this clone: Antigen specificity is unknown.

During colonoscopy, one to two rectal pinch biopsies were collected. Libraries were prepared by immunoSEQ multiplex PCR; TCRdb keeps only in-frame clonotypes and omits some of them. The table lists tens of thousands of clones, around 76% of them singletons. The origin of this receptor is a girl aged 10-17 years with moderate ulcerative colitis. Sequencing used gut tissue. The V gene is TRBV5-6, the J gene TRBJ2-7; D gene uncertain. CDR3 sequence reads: CASSPPAAYEQYF. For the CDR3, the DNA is TGTGCCAGCAGTCCCCCCGCGGCGTACGAGCAGTACTTC.